These 25 T cell receptor beta chains share one sample of origin, sequenced in a study of cytomegalovirus exposure and HLA in healthy donors. PCR was performed using 60 Vbeta and 13 Jbeta primers. The assay was immunoSEQ multiplex PCR, and TCRdb's table has in-frame clones only and misses some. The sample consists of approximately 150,000 clones, around four fifths of them appearing once. Sequencing was carried out using PBMCs. The receptor source for this set is a woman aged 60 to 75 in good health and CMV-seropositive.

The gene calls are TRBV28 and TRBJ1-1, with D uncertain. Germline-derived CDR1 and CDR2 are MDHEN and SYDVKM. This CDR3 is built from 13 residues. The ends were cut back, 2 bases at V and 2 bases at J, with 6 bases in the middle. DNA for the CDR3: TGTGCCAGCAGTTTAGTCCTTAACACTGAAGCTTTCTTT. As protein: CASSLVLNTEAFF.

This rearrangement joins TRBV27 to TRBJ1-3; D call uncertain. The V end lost 6 bases, the J end lost 0 bases, and 9 bases lay between the germline ends. The CDR3 extends over 14 amino acids. Germline CDR1 and CDR2: MNHEY and SMNVEV (reference sequence). CDR3 bases: TGTGCCAGCAGCTTAACCAGCTCTGGAAACACCATATATTTT. As protein: CASSLTSSGNTIYF.

In DNA, the CDR3 is TGCAGCGTTGACGTCGGGGGGTACCGTAACTATGGCTACACCTTC. Translation: CSVDVGGYRNYGYTF. This rearrangement joins TRBV29-1 to TRBJ1-2, with D possibly matching TRBD1 (5 bases). Germline assignment: CDR1 SQVTM and CDR2 ANQGSEA. This CDR3 is 15 amino acids long. V was clipped by 3 bases and J by 1 base, with 15 bases between them.

The CDR3 sequence is CASSPGEGPTYEQYF. For the CDR3, the DNA is TGTGCCAGCAGCCCCGGGGAGGGGCCCACCTACGAGCAGTACTTC. V gene TRBV7-9 combines with J gene TRBJ2-7; 7 nucleotides agree with TRBD2. This CDR3 is built from 15 residues. J gave up 2 bases and V 5 bases, and 9 bases lay outside the gene matches. The V gene's germline CDR1 is SEHNR and CDR2 FQNEAQ (reference sequence).

As regards this clone: This likely reflects a read error, since a far larger clone is one base away. The rearrangement links TRBV2 to TRBJ2-7; the D gene is possibly TRBD1 (5 bases). CDR1 and CDR2 from the germline V gene are SNHLY and FYNNEI. CDR3 length: 14 amino acids. The CDR3: CARSESQAIYEQYF. The CDR3 DNA sequence: TGTGCCAGGAGTGAATCACAGGCGATATACGAGCAGTACTTC.

The V and J genes are TRBV29-1 and TRBJ1-1; 7 bases match TRBD1. Germline assignment: CDR1 SQVTM and CDR2 ANQGSEA. The CDR3 runs 13 residues. V was clipped by 7 bases and J by 3 bases; unmatched bases: 8. The chain's CDR3 is CSEEEGADTEAFF. The CDR3 nucleotides read TGCAGCGAAGAAGAGGGGGCAGACACTGAAGCTTTCTTT. Combining the CDR3 with reference TRBV29-1 and TRBJ1-1 gives the whole variable domain SAVISQKPSRDICQRGTSLTIQCQVDSQVTMMFWYRQQPGQSLTLIATANQGSEATYESGFVIDKFPISRPNLTFSTLTVSNMSPEDSSIYLCSEEEGADTEAFFGQGTRLTVV.

The rearrangement links TRBV2 to TRBJ2-5, with D possibly TRBD1 on 6 matching bases. TRBJ2-7 explains the end of the DNA better; the J call may be wrong. CDR3 length: 14 residues. Germline CDR1 SNHLY, CDR2 FYNNEI. CDR3 in amino acids: CASSRDTSSYEQYF. For the CDR3, the DNA is TGTGCCAGCAGTCGGGACACCAGCTCCTACGAGCAGTACTTC.

This clone was recorded once. The chain uses TRBV5-4 and TRBJ2-2; 9 bases line up with TRBD2. The CDR3 is made up of 17 amino acids. J gave up 5 bases and V 4 bases, and 12 bases lay outside the gene matches. The germline V gene encodes CDR1 SGHNT and CDR2 YYREEE (reference sequence). The CDR3 nucleotides read TGTGCCAGCAGCGCCGTTCGGAGCGGGAGGTTAACCGGGGAGCTGTTTTTT. This gives the protein CASSAVRSGRLTGELFF.

This chain connects TRBV7-8 to TRBJ2-7; D ambiguous. The CDR3 runs 13 residues. Looked up from germline, CDR1 is SGHVS and CDR2 is FQNEAQ. The V gene lost 1 base and the J gene lost 3 bases, with 7 bases spanning the gap. The CDR3 coding sequence is TGTGCCAGCAGCTTAGGCGGAAACTACGAGCAGTACTTC. Translating it yields CASSLGGNYEQYF.

This clone came up once. This chain links TRBV6-5 with TRBJ2-7, with TRBD1 matching over 9 bases. The CDR3 has 14 residues. Trimming removed 5 bases from V and 4 bases from J; junction bases left unmatched: 6. Germline assignment: CDR1 MNHEY and CDR2 SVGAGI. CDR3: CASSDGTGWYEQYF. The DNA of the CDR3 is TGTGCCAGCAGTGATGGGACAGGGTGGTACGAGCAGTACTTC.

The V call is TRBV30, the J call TRBJ2-5; D possibly corresponds to TRBD1 (7 bases). The J call is in doubt because the DNA end fits TRBJ2-7 better. Germline V gene lookup returns CDR1 GTSNPN and CDR2 SVGIG (reference sequence). This CDR3 contains 14 residues. CDR3 loop: CAWSVGGGWYEQYF. The CDR3 nucleotides read TGTGCCTGGAGCGTTGGAGGGGGCTGGTACGAGCAGTACTTC.

V is TRBV4-3 and J is TRBJ2-1; 10 positions match TRBD2. The germline V gene encodes CDR1 LGHNA and CDR2 YSLEER. The CDR3 sequence is 15 residues long. V was pared by 0 bases and J by 13 bases, with 9 bases of the junction left unmatched. The CDR3 DNA is TGCGCCAGCAGCCAAGAAAGAGGGCTAGCGGGAGTACAGTTCTTC. Its protein product is CASSQERGLAGVQFF.

The rearrangement uses TRBV29-1 and TRBJ2-3; 10 positions agree with TRBD1. Germline lookup yields CDR1 SQVTM and CDR2 ANQGSEA. The ends lost 3 bases at V and 4 bases at J; junction bases unmatched: 7. The CDR3 contains 15 residues. As DNA, the CDR3 is TGCAGCGTTGACAGCCGGGACAGGGGATCAGATACGCAGTATTTT. Protein sequence: CSVDSRDRGSDTQYF.

The chain is built from TRBV19 and TRBJ2-1, with 8 bases that match TRBD1. With 6 bases clipped from V and 7 bases from J, the junction kept 8 bases outside the gene matches. The CDR3 has 14 residues. CDR1 is LNHDA and CDR2 is SQIVND in the germline V gene (reference sequence). In DNA, the CDR3 is TGTGCCAGTAGGGGGGTGACAGGGGTTAATGAGCAGTTCTTC. Translating gives CASRGVTGVNEQFF.

The J gene is TRBJ2-7, the V gene TRBV27; 8 nucleotides line up with TRBD2. CDR1 and CDR2 from the germline V gene are MNHEY and SMNVEV (reference sequence). The CDR3 is 14 amino acids. Trimming removed 2 bases from V and 4 bases from J; junction bases left unmatched: 4. The CDR3 coding sequence is TGTGCCAGCAGTTTAAGCGGGAGTTATTACGAGCAGTACTTC. Amino acid sequence: CASSLSGSYYEQYF.

This clone was recorded only once. The CDR3 spells CASSARDRAYEQYF. The CDR3 nucleotides read TGTGCCAGCAGCGCCCGGGACAGGGCGTACGAGCAGTACTTC. The chain recombines TRBV9 with TRBJ2-7; 9 nucleotides line up with TRBD1. V gave up 3 bases and J gave up 4 bases; unmatched junction bases: 5. The length of the CDR3 is 14 residues. From germline, CDR1 is SGDLS and CDR2 YYNGEE.

The chain has TRBV28 and TRBJ1-5; TRBD1 is a possible D gene (5 bases). The CDR3 is 12 residues long. Germline V gene sequence: CDR1 MDHEN, CDR2 SYDVKM. V shed 11 bases and J shed 0 bases, with 8 bases lying between them. The CDR3 protein is CALGVSNQPQHF. DNA of the CDR3: TGTGCCCTAGGGGTTAGCAATCAGCCCCAGCATTTT.

The chain has TRBV6-6 and TRBJ1-2, with D tentatively TRBD1 (5 bases). The germline V gene encodes CDR1 MNHNY and CDR2 SVGAGI (reference sequence). This CDR3 has 13 amino acids. Trimming took off 6 bases at V and 4 bases at J, with 12 bases between the two ends. CDR3 amino acids: CASSHDSSYGYTF. The CDR3 nucleotides are TGTGCCAGCAGCCACGACAGTAGCTATGGCTACACCTTC.

J is TRBJ2-3 and V is TRBV19; 10 bases line up with TRBD1. Germline assignment: CDR1 LNHDA and CDR2 SQIVND (reference sequence). The CDR3 totals 17 residues. Trimming took 5 bases from V and 0 from J; bases not matched to a gene: 8. The CDR3 spells CASSPDRGQASTDTQYF. In DNA form, the CDR3 reads TGTGCCAGTAGTCCCGACAGGGGGCAAGCGAGCACAGATACGCAGTATTTT.

The chain combines TRBV29-1 with TRBJ2-7; a possible D gene is TRBD1 (6 bases). Germline CDR1 reads SQVTM; CDR2 reads ANQGSEA. V lost 2 bases and J 2 bases, leaving 7 bases between the germline ends. The CDR3 totals 12 residues. The CDR3 DNA follows: TGCAGCGTTGAACAGGGGCCCTACGAGCAGTACTTC. It encodes CSVEQGPYEQYF.

The rearrangement uses TRBV5-1 and TRBJ2-1, with D possibly TRBD1 on 5 matching bases. Trimming took off 3 bases at V and 9 bases at J, with 16 bases between the two ends. Germline CDR1 is SGHRS and CDR2 is YFSETQ. This CDR3 has 14 amino acids. Written as DNA, the CDR3 is TGCGCCAGCAGCTCTCGGTCAGGGTCTAGTGAGCAGTTCTTC. It is translated as CASSSRSGSSEQFF.

With regard to this clone: The junction does not match germline at one end; this may be a read error. The chain has TRBV11-2 and TRBJ2-1; D perhaps matches TRBD2 (6 bases). This CDR3 comprises 16 residues. CDR1 is SGHAT and CDR2 is FQNNGV in the germline V gene. DNA for the CDR3: TGTGCCAGCAGCCCACGACTGGCGGGAACCTCCAATAAGCAGTTCTTC. This translates into CASSPRLAGTSNKQFF.

The V and J genes are TRBV2 and TRBJ1-3, with D perhaps matching TRBD1 (5 bases). The V gene lost 4 bases and the J gene lost 0 bases, with 13 bases spanning the gap. Germline CDR1 is SNHLY and CDR2 is FYNNEI. The CDR3 length is 16 residues. The CDR3 region has the DNA TGTGCCAGCAGTGTAGTAGACAGAAGCTCTGGAAACACCATATATTTT. This sequence encodes CASSVVDRSSGNTIYF.

This chain connects TRBV9 to TRBJ2-3; 8 bases agree with TRBD2. V shed 5 bases, J shed 0 bases, and the junction held 2 bases outside the gene matches. In germline, CDR1 is SGDLS, CDR2 YYNGEE. The CDR3 loop spans 14 amino acids. Here the CDR3 DNA reads TGTGCCAGCAGTCGGGGGGGTAGCACAGATACGCAGTATTTT. This encodes CASSRGGSTDTQYF.

The V and J genes are TRBV15 and TRBJ1-2; 8 bases align to TRBD1. Per germline, CDR1 LNHNV and CDR2 YYDKDF (reference sequence). Germline trimming cut 11 bases from V and 3 bases from J; bases unmatched to any gene: 2. The CDR3 spans 11 residues. The CDR3 nucleotides are TGTGCCGCGGGACAGGACTATGGCTACACCTTC. Its protein product is CAAGQDYGYTF.